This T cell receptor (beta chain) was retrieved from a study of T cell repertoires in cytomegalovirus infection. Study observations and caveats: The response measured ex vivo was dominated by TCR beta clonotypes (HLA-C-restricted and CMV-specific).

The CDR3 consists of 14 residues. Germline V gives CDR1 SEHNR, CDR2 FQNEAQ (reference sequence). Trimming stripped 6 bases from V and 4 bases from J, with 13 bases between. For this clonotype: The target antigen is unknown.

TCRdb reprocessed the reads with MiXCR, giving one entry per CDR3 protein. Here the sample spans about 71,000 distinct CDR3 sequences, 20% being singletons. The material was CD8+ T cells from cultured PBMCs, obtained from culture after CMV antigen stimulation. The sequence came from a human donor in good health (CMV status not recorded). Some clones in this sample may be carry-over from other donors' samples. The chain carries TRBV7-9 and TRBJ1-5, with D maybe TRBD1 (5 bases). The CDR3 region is CASSIGRGNQPQHF. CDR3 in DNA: TGTGCCAGCAGTATAGGTCGGGGGAATCAGCCCCAGCATTTT.